The rows below give T cell receptor beta chains drawn from one sample of a study of blood T cell repertoires in COVID-19. TCRdb keeps only in-frame clones here, not all; method: immunoSEQ multiplex PCR. Of around 100,000 clones in the sample, about 85% were seen once. The sequencing input was peripheral blood. The receptor set was obtained from a woman aged 45-65 years with COVID-19, enrolled during active disease. CDR3s include the opening cysteine and the closing phenylalanine or tryptophan. A D gene is named only where the DNA matches it firmly. Clone size is stated in some rows and not others, as once, few, many or a class when expanded.

.	TRBV5-4	TRBJ2-3	TRBD1	TGTGCCAGCAGCTTGGTACGGGACAGCCAAACAACAGATACGCAGTATTTT	CASSLVRDSQTTDTQYF
.	TRBV7-2	TRBJ1-1	.	TGTGCCAGCAGCTTAGGCGGGGGGGAAAACACTGAAGCTTTCTTT	CASSLGGGENTEAFF
.	TRBV3-1/TRBV3-2	TRBJ1-1	.	TGTGCCAGCAGCCAAGTGGGGGGTACTGAAGCTTTCTTT	CASSQVGGTEAFF
.	TRBV18	TRBJ1-2	TRBD1	TGTGCCAGCTCACCCACAGGGGAAGGTAACTATGGCTACACCTTC	CASSPTGEGNYGYTF
.	TRBV28	TRBJ1-2	TRBD1	TGTGCCAGCAGTCCGACAGGGAACTATGGCTACACCTTC	CASSPTGNYGYTF
.	TRBV5-4	TRBJ1-2	.	TGTGCCAGCAGCTTGGGGTGGACGGGGAACTACACCTTC	CASSLGWTGNYTF
once	TRBV20-1	TRBJ2-3	.	TGCTCGGTTGCAGATACGCAGTATTTT	CSVADTQYF
.	TRBV5-5	TRBJ2-5	.	TGTGCCAGCAGCTTGGCTTGGGCAGGGTCTACGTTCCAAGAGACCCAGTACTTC	CASSLAWAGSTFQETQYF
.	TRBV2	TRBJ1-6	.	TGTGCCAGCAGGGGGCAGTTCAATTCACCCCTCCACTTT	CASRGQFNSPLHF
.	TRBV7-2	TRBJ1-5	.	TGTGCCAGCAGCGTAATGGGAGGGCGCGGGGGCAATCAGCCCCAGCATTTT	CASSVMGGRGGNQPQHF
.	TRBV7-9	TRBJ1-1	TRBD1	TGTGCCAGCAGCTCCTTGACAGGGGGCACTGAAGCTTTCTTT	CASSSLTGGTEAFF
.	TRBV11-2	TRBJ2-4	.	TGTGCCAGCAGCTTAGCCCAGCCCGAGGACATTCAGTACTTC	CASSLAQPEDIQYF
.	TRBV2	TRBJ1-2	.	TGTGCCAGCAGTGACAGCGATAACTATGGCTACACCTTC	CASSDSDNYGYTF
.	TRBV7-8	TRBJ2-3	TRBD2	TGTGCCAGCAGCTATAGCGGGGGGCTCTTAGATACGCAGTATTTT	CASSYSGGLLDTQYF
.	TRBV11-2	TRBJ1-5	TRBD1	TGTGCCAGCAGCTCCGGACAGGGTGGCAATCAGCCCCAGCATTTT	CASSSGQGGNQPQHF
.	TRBV7-3	TRBJ2-1	TRBD2	TGTGCCAGCAGCCGGACTAGCGGGGGGCTCGAGCAGTTCTTC	CASSRTSGGLEQFF
.	TRBV27	TRBJ1-2	TRBD1	TGTGCCAGCAGCCCCCTCGACAGGGTGATAGAGGACTATGGCTACACCTTC	CASSPLDRVIEDYGYTF
.	TRBV4-3	TRBJ1-2	TRBD1	TGCGCCAGCAGCCAAGACCGGGACAGTCACTATGGCTACACCTTC	CASSQDRDSHYGYTF
.	TRBV20-1	TRBJ2-5	TRBD1	TGCAGTGCTAGTCAACCGGGACAGGGGGCGGGAGGCGTTGGAACCCAGTACTTC	CSASQPGQGAGGVGTQYF
.	TRBV15	TRBJ2-7	TRBD1	TGTGCCACCAGCAGAGAGCCAGGGGGCATCTACGAGCAGTACTTC	CATSREPGGIYEQYF
.	TRBV3-1/TRBV3-2	TRBJ2-2	.	TGTGCCAGCAGCCTCACACTACACACCGGGGAGCTGTTTTTT	CASSLTLHTGELFF
.	TRBV5-5	TRBJ2-2	.	TGTGCCAGCAGCTTGGATCCAGGGGCGAACACCGGGGAGCTGTTTTTT	CASSLDPGANTGELFF
.	TRBV6-5	TRBJ1-2	.	TGTGCCAGCGGGCGATCCTATGGCTACACCTTC	CASGRSYGYTF
few	TRBV28	TRBJ2-7	.	TGTGCCAGCAGTTTATTTATTACCTACGAGCAGTACTTC	CASSLFITYEQYF
.	TRBV3-1/TRBV3-2	TRBJ1-1	.	TGTGCCAGCAGCCAAGATCCAGGGTCTCGTATGAACACTGAAGCTTTCTTT	CASSQDPGSRMNTEAFF
.	TRBV3-1/TRBV3-2	TRBJ1-2	.	TGTGCCAGCAGCCAAGCACAGGGAATGGCCGGTTATGGCTACACCTTC	CASSQAQGMAGYGYTF
once	TRBV2	TRBJ1-1	.	TGTGCCAGCAAGCAGGAGGAGAACACTGAAGCTTTCTTT	CASKQEENTEAFF
.	TRBV9	TRBJ1-1	TRBD1	TGTGCCAGCAGCCCTTCCAGGGGGATAGCTGAAGCTTTCTTT	CASSPSRGIAEAFF
.	TRBV30	TRBJ1-1	.	TGTGCCTGGAGCGTCCACAGACCCACTGAAGCTTTCTTT	CAWSVHRPTEAFF
.	TRBV9	TRBJ2-3	TRBD2	TGTGCCAGCAGCGCCGGGACTAGCGGGAGCACAGATACGCAGTATTTT	CASSAGTSGSTDTQYF
.	TRBV28	TRBJ2-5	TRBD1	TGTGCCAGCAGTAAACAGGGGGCCCAAGAGACCCAGTACTTC	CASSKQGAQETQYF
.	TRBV9	TRBJ1-3	.	TGTGCCAGCAGCGTAGGTGTCACAGCCTCTGGAAACACCATATATTTT	CASSVGVTASGNTIYF
.	TRBV7-2	TRBJ2-5	.	TGTGCCAGCACCCCCCAGCCACTTGGCGGAGAGACCCAGTACTTC	CASTPQPLGGETQYF
.	TRBV28	TRBJ1-3	.	TGTGCCAGCAGTCGGCCATCGGGGGGAAACACCATATATTTT	CASSRPSGGNTIYF
few	TRBV7-9	TRBJ2-5	.	TGTGCCAGCAGCTTTGGGGGGTCAGAGACCCAGTACTTC	CASSFGGSETQYF
.	TRBV30	TRBJ2-1	.	TGTGCCTGGGCTCTTAGCGGCAATGAGCAGTTCTTC	CAWALSGNEQFF
.	TRBV30	TRBJ1-1	.	TGTGCCTGGAGAAGGGGGGGGACTTCGACCACTGAAGCTTTCTTT	CAWRRGGTSTTEAFF
once	TRBV3-1/TRBV3-2	TRBJ2-5	.	TGTGCCAGCAGCCTCGGGACACCCGGCTTGGAGACCCAGTACTTC	CASSLGTPGLETQYF
.	TRBV9	TRBJ2-5	TRBD2	TGTGCCAGCAGCGTAGCTAGCGGGGCCGGGGAGACCCAGTACTTC	CASSVASGAGETQYF
.	TRBV7-8	TRBJ2-5	.	TGTGCCAGCAGCTTATTACAAGAGACCCAGTACTTC	CASSLLQETQYF
many	TRBV6-2/TRBV6-3	TRBJ2-1	.	TGTGCCAGCACCCCGGTGGGCTCGTCCTACAATGAGCAGTTCTTC	CASTPVGSSYNEQFF
.	TRBV5-3	TRBJ2-3	.	TGTGCCAGAAGCTTTCGCGTCGGGACAAGGGGAACAGATACGCAGTATTTT	CARSFRVGTRGTDTQYF
.	TRBV30	TRBJ2-5	.	TGTGCCTGGAGTGTCCTGGCAGAAAACAGTCCCCAGTACTTC	CAWSVLAENSPQYF
.	TRBV19	TRBJ2-2	TRBD2	TGTGCCAGTAGTACGACTAGCGGGGGGACCGGGGAGCTGTTTTTT	CASSTTSGGTGELFF
once	TRBV6-6	TRBJ1-5	.	TGTGCCAGCAGTTACTCGAAAGAGAATCAGCCCCAGCATTTT	CASSYSKENQPQHF